This TCR beta chain emerged from a study of T cells in Graves' hyperthyroidism and ophthalmopathy. RNA transcripts were the template for amplifying TCR beta CDR3 regions. The HTBI set primed first-round TCR CDR3 RT-PCR. TCRdb analysed the multiplex PCR reads with MiXCR anew, one entry per CDR3 protein. The data show around 300,000 distinct CDR3 sequences, roughly 14% seen once. Investigators excluded patients with uncontrolled infection, other autoimmune disease, pregnancy or lactation. The sample holds many counts of this clonotype. Germline V lookup: CDR1 SGHRS, CDR2 YFSETQ. The J segment lost 5 bases and the V segment lost 1 base, leaving 6 bases of the junction unmatched. CDR3 size: 14 residues.

The sequenced sample was blood. The chain carries TRBV5-1 and TRBJ2-7; TRBD1 aligns across 7 bases. This receptor was identified in a woman in her thirties with Graves' hyperthyroidism that later progressed to Graves' ophthalmopathy. The CDR3 DNA reads as TGCGCCAGCAGCTTGTCGACAGGGTCCCACGAGCAGTACTTC. Translated: CASSLSTGSHEQYF.